A selection of T cell receptor beta chains follows, all from one sample in a study of T cells after somatic rescue of genetic block. Produced via immunoSEQ multiplex PCR; TCRdb's table is partial and in-frame only. The table shows around 67,000 clones, with 92% occurring only once. The specimen sequenced was peripheral blood mononuclear cells (PBMCs). These TCRs come from a man in his forties. CDR3s include the opening cysteine and the closing phenylalanine or tryptophan. A D gene is named only where the DNA matches it firmly. Size tells how often a clone was seen (once, few, many) or the class of an expanded clone, and some rows leave it out.

clone_size j_call v_call d_call cdr3_nt cdr3_aa
once TRBJ1-5 TRBV12-5 - TGTGCTAGTGGTTTGGAGGCAGATCAGCCCCAGCATTTT CASGLEADQPQHF
- TRBJ2-7 TRBV5-4 - TGTGCCAGCAGCTTGGGGCGGAGCTACGAGCAGTACTTC CASSLGRSYEQYF
- TRBJ1-4 TRBV30 - TGTGCCTGGATGAGGCAGGGGATCGAAAAACTGTTTTTT CAWMRQGIEKLFF
- TRBJ2-1 TRBV5-6 TRBD2 TGTGCCAGCAGCTTGGCCCTTCTAGCGGGAAATATCAATGAGCAGTTCTTC CASSLALLAGNINEQFF
- TRBJ2-7 TRBV7-2 TRBD2 TGTGCCAGCAGCTTACGGGAGGGACCCTACGAGCAGTACTTC CASSLREGPYEQYF
- TRBJ2-1 TRBV14 TRBD1 TGTGCCAGCAGCCACGGGACAGGGGCCTACAATGAGCAGTTCTTC CASSHGTGAYNEQFF
- TRBJ2-7 TRBV28 - TGTGCCAGCAGGCGACAGGGAGGATCCTACGAGCAGTACTTC CASRRQGGSYEQYF
- TRBJ1-1 TRBV7-2 - TGTGCCAGCAGCTTGGCCGGGAACACTGAAGCTTTCTTT CASSLAGNTEAFF
- TRBJ2-5 TRBV6-5 TRBD2 TGTGCCAGCAGTTACACTCTAGCGGGGGGGCCAGAGACCCAGTACTTC CASSYTLAGGPETQYF
- TRBJ1-1 TRBV5-1 TRBD1 TGCGCCAGCAGCTGGACAGGGGACTTTGAAGCTTTCTTT CASSWTGDFEAFF
- TRBJ2-3 TRBV11-3 TRBD1 TGTGCCAGCAGCCTAGGGACAGGGGTCACAGATACGCAGTATTTT CASSLGTGVTDTQYF
- TRBJ1-1 TRBV7-9 TRBD1 TGTGCCAGCAGCAGGACAGGGGTCGACACTGAAGCTTTCTTT CASSRTGVDTEAFF
- TRBJ2-7 TRBV6-5 TRBD1 TGTGCCAGCAGTAGGGGGACAGGGGGAATGTACGAGCAGTACTTC CASSRGTGGMYEQYF
- TRBJ2-7 TRBV30 TRBD1 TGTGCCTGGAGTATGCATTGGACAGGGCCCGGGGTCCACGAGCAGTACTTC CAWSMHWTGPGVHEQYF
- TRBJ1-1 TRBV29-1 - TGCAGCGTCGGAACTAGGGGGGCCGGCACTGAAGCTTTCTTT CSVGTRGAGTEAFF
- TRBJ2-5 TRBV7-6 TRBD2 TGTGCCAGCAGCTTGAATAGGCTAGCGGGAGGGGAGACCCAGTACTTC CASSLNRLAGGETQYF